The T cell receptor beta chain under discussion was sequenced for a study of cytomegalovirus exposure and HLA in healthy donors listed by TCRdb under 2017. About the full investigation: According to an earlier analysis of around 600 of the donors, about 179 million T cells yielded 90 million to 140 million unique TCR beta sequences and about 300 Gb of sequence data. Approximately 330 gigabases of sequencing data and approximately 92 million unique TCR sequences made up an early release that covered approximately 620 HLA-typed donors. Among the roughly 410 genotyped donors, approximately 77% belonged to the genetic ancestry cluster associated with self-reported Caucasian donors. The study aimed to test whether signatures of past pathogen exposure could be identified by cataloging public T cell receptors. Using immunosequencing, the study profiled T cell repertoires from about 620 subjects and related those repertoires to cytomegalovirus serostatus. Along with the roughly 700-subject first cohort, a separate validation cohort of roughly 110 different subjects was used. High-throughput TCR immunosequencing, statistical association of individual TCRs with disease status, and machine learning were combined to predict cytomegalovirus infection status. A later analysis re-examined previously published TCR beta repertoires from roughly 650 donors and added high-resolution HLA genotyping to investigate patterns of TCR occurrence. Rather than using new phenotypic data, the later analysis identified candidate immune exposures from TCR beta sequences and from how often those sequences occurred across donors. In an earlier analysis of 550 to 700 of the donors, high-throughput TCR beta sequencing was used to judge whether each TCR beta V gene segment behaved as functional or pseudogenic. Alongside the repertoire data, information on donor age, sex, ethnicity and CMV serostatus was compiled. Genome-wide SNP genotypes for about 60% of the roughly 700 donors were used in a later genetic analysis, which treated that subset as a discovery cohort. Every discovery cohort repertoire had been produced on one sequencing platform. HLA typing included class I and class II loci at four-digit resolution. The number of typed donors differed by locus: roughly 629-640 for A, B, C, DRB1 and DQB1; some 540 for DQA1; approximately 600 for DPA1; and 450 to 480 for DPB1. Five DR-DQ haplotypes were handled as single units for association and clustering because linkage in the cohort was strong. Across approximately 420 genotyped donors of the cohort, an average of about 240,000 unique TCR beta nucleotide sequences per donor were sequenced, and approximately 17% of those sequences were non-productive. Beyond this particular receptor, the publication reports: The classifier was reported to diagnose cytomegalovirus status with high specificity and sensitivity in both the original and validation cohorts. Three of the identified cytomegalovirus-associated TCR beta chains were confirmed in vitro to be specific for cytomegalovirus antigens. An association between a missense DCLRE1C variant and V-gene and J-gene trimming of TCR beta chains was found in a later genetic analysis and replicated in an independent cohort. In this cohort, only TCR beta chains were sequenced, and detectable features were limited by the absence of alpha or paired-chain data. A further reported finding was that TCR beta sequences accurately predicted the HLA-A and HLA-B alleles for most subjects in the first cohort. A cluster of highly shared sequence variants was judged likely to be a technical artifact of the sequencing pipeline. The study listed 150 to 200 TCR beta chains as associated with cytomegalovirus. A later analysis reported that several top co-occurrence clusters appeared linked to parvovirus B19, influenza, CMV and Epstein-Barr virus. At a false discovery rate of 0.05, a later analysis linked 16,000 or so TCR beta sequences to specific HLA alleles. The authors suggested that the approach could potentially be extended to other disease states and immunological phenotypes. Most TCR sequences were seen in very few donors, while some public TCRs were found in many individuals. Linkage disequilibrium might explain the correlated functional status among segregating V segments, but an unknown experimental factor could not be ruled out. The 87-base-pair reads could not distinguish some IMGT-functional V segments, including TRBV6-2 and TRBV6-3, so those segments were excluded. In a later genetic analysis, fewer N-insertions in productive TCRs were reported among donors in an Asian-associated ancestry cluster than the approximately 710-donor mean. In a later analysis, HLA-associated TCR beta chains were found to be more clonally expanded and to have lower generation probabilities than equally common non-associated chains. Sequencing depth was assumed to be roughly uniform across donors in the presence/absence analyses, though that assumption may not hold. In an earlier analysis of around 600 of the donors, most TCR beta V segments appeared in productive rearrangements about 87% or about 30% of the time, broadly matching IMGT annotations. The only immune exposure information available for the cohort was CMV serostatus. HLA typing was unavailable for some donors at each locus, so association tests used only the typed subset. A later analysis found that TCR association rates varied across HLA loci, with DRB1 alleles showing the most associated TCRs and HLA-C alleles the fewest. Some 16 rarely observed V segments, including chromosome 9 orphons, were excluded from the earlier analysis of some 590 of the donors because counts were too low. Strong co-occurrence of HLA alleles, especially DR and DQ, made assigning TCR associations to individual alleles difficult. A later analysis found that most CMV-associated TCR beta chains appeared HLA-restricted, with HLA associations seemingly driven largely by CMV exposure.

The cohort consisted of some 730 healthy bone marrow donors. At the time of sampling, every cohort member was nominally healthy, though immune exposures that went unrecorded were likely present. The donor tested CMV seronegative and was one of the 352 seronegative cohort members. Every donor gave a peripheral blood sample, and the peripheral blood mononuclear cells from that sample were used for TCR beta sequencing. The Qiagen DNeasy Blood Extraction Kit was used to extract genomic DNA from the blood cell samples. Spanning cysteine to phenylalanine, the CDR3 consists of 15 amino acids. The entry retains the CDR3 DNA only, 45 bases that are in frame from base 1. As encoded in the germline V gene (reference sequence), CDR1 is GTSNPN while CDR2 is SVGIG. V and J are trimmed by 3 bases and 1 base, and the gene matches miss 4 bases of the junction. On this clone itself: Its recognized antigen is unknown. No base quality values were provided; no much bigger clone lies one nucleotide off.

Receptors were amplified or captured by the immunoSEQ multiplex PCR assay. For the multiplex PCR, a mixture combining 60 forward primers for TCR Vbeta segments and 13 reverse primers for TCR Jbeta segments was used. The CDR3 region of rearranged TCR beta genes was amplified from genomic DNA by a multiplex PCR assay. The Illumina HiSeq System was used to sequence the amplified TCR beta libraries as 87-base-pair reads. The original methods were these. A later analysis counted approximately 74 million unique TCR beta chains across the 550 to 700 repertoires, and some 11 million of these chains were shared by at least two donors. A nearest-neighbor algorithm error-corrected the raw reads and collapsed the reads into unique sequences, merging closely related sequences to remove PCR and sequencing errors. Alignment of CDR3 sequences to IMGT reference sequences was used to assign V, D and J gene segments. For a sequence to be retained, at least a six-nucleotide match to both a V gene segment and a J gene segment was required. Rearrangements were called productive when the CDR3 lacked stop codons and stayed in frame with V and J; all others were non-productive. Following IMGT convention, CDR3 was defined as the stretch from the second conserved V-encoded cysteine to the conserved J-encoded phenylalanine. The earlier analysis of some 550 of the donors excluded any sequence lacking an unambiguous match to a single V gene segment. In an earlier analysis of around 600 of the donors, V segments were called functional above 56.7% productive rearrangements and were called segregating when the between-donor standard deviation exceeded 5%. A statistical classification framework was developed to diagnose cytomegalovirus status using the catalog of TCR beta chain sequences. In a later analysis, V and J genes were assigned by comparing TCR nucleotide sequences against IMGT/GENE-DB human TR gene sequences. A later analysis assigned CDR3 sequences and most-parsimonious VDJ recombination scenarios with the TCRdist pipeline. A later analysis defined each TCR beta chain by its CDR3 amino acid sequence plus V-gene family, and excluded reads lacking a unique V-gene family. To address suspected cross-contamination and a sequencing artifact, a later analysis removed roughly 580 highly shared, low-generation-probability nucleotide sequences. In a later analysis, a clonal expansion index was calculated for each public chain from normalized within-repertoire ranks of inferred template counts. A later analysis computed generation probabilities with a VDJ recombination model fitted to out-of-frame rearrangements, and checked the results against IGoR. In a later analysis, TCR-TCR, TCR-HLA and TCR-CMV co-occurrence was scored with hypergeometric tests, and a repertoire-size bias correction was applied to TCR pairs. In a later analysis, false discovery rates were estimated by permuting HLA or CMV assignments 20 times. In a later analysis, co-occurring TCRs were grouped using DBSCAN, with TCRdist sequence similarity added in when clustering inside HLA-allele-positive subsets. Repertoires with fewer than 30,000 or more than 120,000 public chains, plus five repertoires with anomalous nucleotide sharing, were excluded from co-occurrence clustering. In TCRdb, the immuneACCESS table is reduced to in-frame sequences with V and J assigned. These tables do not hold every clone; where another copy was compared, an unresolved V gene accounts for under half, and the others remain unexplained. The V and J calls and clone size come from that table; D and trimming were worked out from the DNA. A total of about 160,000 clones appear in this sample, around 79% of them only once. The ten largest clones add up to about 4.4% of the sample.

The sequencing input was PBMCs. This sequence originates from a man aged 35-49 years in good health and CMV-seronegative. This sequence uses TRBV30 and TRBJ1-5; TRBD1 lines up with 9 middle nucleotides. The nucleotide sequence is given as TGTGCCTGGAGAACAACAGGGGGCAGCAATCAGCCCCAGCATTTT. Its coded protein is CAWRTTGGSNQPQHF.